This TCR beta chain was observed in a study of blood T cell repertoires in COVID-19. In the authors' methods: Nucleated cell number was recorded as an estimate derived from reference gene primer amplification. Using immunoSEQ multiplex PCR, the repertoire was profiled, and TCRdb retains in-frame clones only, with some absent. The D gene and trimming were derived from the DNA, and the V and J assignments and clone size from that table. The repertoire has 180,000 or so clones, 80% to 90% of them found once; the top ten carry more than 9.5%. V gave up 6 bases and J gave up 7 bases; unmatched junction bases: 6. Per germline, CDR1 MDHEN and CDR2 SYDVKM. The CDR3 consists of 13 residues. One Seattle source followed patients from active infection through their disease course.

The sequence was collected from a woman between 40 and 50 years old with COVID-19, enrolled during active disease. The specimen sequenced was peripheral blood. The chain joins TRBV28 to TRBJ1-5; 7 bases agree with TRBD1. The CDR3 sequence is CASSYRGWQPQHF. CDR3 DNA sequence: TGTGCCAGCAGCTACAGGGGCTGGCAGCCCCAGCATTTT.